The 27 T cell receptor beta chains below come from one sample, sequenced in a study of T cell responses to AZD1222 COVID-19 vaccine. The protocol was immunoSEQ multiplex PCR, while the TCRdb copy is restricted to in-frame clones and leaves out a portion. The table includes tens of thousands of clones, approximately 89% detected once. Sequenced material: peripheral blood, taken 28 days after the second AZD1222 dose. Receptor source: an adult who received the AZD1222 COVID-19 vaccine.

CDR3 residues: CAISESTGYSNQPQHF. The CDR3 DNA follows: TGTGCCATCAGTGAGTCGACGGGATATAGCAATCAGCCCCAGCATTTT. V and J are TRBV10-3 and TRBJ1-5; D uncertain. Germline lookup yields CDR1 ENHRY and CDR2 SYGVKD. CDR3 length equals 16 residues. V lost 0 bases and J 0 bases, leaving 9 bases between the germline ends.

This chain uses TRBV5-5 with TRBJ1-4; D gene ambiguous. The CDR3 contains 14 residues. Trimming took off 6 bases at V and 7 bases at J, with 16 bases between the two ends. Germline CDR1 reads SGHKS; CDR2 reads YYEKEE (reference sequence). The CDR3 DNA reads as TGTGCCAGCACTTTGAAGACAAACGCTGAAAAACTGTTTTTT. It specifies CASTLKTNAEKLFF.

The V and J genes are TRBV24-1 and TRBJ1-2, with TRBD1 matching over 8 bases. Germline lookup yields CDR1 KGHDR and CDR2 SFDVKD. J gave up 2 bases and V 7 bases, and 5 bases lay outside the gene matches. The length of the CDR3 is 14 residues. DNA for the CDR3: TGTGCCACCAGCGGACAGGGTCTGAACTATGGCTACACCTTC. Protein product: CATSGQGLNYGYTF.

This sequence joins TRBV4-3 and TRBJ1-1; maybe TRBD1 (5 bases). Germline assignment: CDR1 LGHNA and CDR2 YSLEER. The ends were cut back, 5 bases at V and 0 bases at J, with 13 bases in the middle. The CDR3 is 15 residues long. CDR3 DNA: TGCGCCAGCAGCAAACAGGTTACCATGAACACTGAAGCTTTCTTT. The encoded protein is CASSKQVTMNTEAFF.

The V and J genes are TRBV28 and TRBJ1-5, with 9 bases that match TRBD1. The CDR3 contains 17 residues. The germline gives CDR1 MDHEN, CDR2 SYDVKM. The J segment lost 0 bases and the V segment lost 6 bases, leaving 9 bases of the junction unmatched. CDR3 DNA sequence: TGTGCCAGCAGGGACCGGGACAGGGATTATAGCAATCAGCCCCAGCATTTT. Translating gives CASRDRDRDYSNQPQHF.

The V gene is TRBV19, the J gene TRBJ1-5; possibly TRBD1 for D (5 bases). Trimming took 4 bases from V and 1 from J, leaving 14 bases between them. CDR1 and CDR2 from the germline V gene are LNHDA and SQIVND (reference sequence). CDR3 size: 16 residues. The CDR3 region is CASSRGVYPSNQPQHF. Written as DNA, the CDR3 is TGTGCCAGTAGTAGAGGGGTTTACCCCAGCAATCAGCCCCAGCATTTT. Full variable domain (remainder filled in from reference TRBV19 and TRBJ1-5): DGGITQSPKYLFRKEGQNVTLSCEQNLNHDAMYWYRQDPGQGLRLIYYSQIVNDFQKGDIAEGYSVSREKKESFPLTVTSAQKNPTAFYLCASSRGVYPSNQPQHFGDGTRLSIL.

This clone was recorded only once. The rearrangement joins TRBV27 to TRBJ2-3; 11 nucleotides match TRBD2. Germline V gene data show CDR1 as MNHEY and CDR2 as SMNVEV (reference sequence). V shed 4 bases, J shed 6 bases, and the junction held 6 bases outside the gene matches. CDR3 size: 15 residues. CDR3 DNA: TGTGCCAGCAGTTACTTGTTAGCGGGGGGGGATACGCAGTATTTT. Translation gives CASSYLLAGGDTQYF.

The chain joins TRBV27 to TRBJ2-2; 8 bases agree with TRBD1. V lost 5 bases, J lost 5 bases, and 10 bases stayed unmatched. The CDR3 runs to 16 residues. CDR1 and CDR2 from the germline V gene are MNHEY and SMNVEV (reference sequence). Here the CDR3 reads CASSSQGARGTGELFF. The CDR3 nucleotides read TGTGCCAGCAGTAGTCAGGGGGCCCGGGGGACCGGGGAGCTGTTTTTT.

The chain uses TRBV9 and TRBJ1-2, with D maybe TRBD1 (5 bases). Germline lookup yields CDR1 SGDLS and CDR2 YYNGEE. The CDR3 sequence is 16 residues long. With 0 bases removed from V and 0 bases from J, the gap between germline ends came to 12 bases. The CDR3 sequence: CASSVAGAVANYGYTF. For the CDR3, the DNA is TGTGCCAGCAGCGTAGCTGGGGCGGTAGCTAACTATGGCTACACCTTC.

This rearrangement joins TRBV27 to TRBJ1-2, with 11 bases matching TRBD1. The germline V gene encodes CDR1 MNHEY and CDR2 SMNVEV (reference sequence). The CDR3 has 17 residues. Losses at the gene ends were 0 bases for V and 4 bases for J; bases not matched to a gene: 7. Written as DNA, the CDR3 is TGTGCCAGCAGTTTATCGCCGGGACAGGGGGTATCCTATGGCTACACCTTC. Amino acid sequence: CASSLSPGQGVSYGYTF.

This clone was seen just once. The genes are TRBV18 and TRBJ1-4; 11 positions match TRBD1. Germline CDR1 is KGHSH and CDR2 is LQKENI. Germline trimming cut 6 bases from V and 7 bases from J; bases unmatched to any gene: 13. The CDR3 runs 17 residues. The chain's CDR3 is CASSRMDRGRVGEKLFF. The CDR3 nucleotides are TGTGCCAGCTCCCGGATGGACAGGGGGCGGGTGGGTGAAAAACTGTTTTTT.

The rearrangement links TRBV7-3 to TRBJ2-3; 10 bases map to TRBD2. CDR3 length: 16 amino acids. The V segment lost 2 bases and the J segment 4 bases; nucleotides outside the gene matches: 6. Germline V CDR1 and CDR2: SGHTA, FQGTGA. The CDR3 loop is CASSLEVAGGSDTQYF. The CDR3 nucleotides read TGTGCCAGCAGCTTAGAGGTAGCGGGGGGCTCAGATACGCAGTATTTT.

V is TRBV5-6 and J is TRBJ1-4; D not certain. Between the trimmed V and J ends, which lost 0 bases and 4 bases, there was a span of 10 bases. The CDR3 has 15 residues. Looked up from germline, CDR1 is SGHDT and CDR2 is YYEEEE. The CDR3, as DNA: TGTGCCAGCAGCTTGGTTGCGGGAGATAATGAAAAACTGTTTTTT. Amino acids: CASSLVAGDNEKLFF.

The genes are TRBV19 and TRBJ2-7; 8 bases map to TRBD2. V trimming: 4 bases; J trimming: 0 bases; junction bases outside the gene matches: 5. The length of the CDR3 is 15 residues. CDR1 is LNHDA, CDR2 SQIVND, per germline (reference sequence). The CDR3: CASSTAGGSSYEQYF. CDR3 nucleotide sequence: TGTGCCAGTAGTACTGCGGGGGGTAGCTCCTACGAGCAGTACTTC.

The rearrangement uses TRBV5-1 and TRBJ2-7, with no clear D. The CDR3 is made up of 14 amino acids. Deletions cut 4 bases from V and 3 bases from J, with 14 bases between. Germline lookup yields CDR1 SGHRS and CDR2 YFSETQ. DNA for the CDR3: TGCGCCAGCAGCCCAAATCCTGATCTCTACGAGCAGTACTTC. It is translated as CASSPNPDLYEQYF.

This clone came up a few times. This chain links TRBV27 with TRBJ2-7; maybe TRBD1 (6 bases). Germline CDR1 is MNHEY and CDR2 is SMNVEV (reference sequence). V lost 4 bases and J lost 0, with 10 bases in between. The CDR3 sequence is 14 residues long. CDR3 loop: CASSSQGASYEQYV. In DNA form, the CDR3 reads TGTGCCAGCAGTTCACAGGGAGCCTCCTACGAGCAGTACGTC.

The chain joins TRBV5-6 to TRBJ2-1; D possibly corresponds to TRBD1 (6 bases). Germline CDR1 SGHDT, CDR2 YYEEEE. This CDR3 has 13 amino acids. The V end lost 6 bases, the J end lost 5 bases, and 12 bases lay between the germline ends. Here the CDR3 reads CASIRSGDNEQFF. The CDR3 DNA reads TGTGCCAGCATCAGGTCAGGGGACAATGAGCAGTTCTTC.

This chain connects TRBV3-1 (or the pseudogene TRBV3-2) to TRBJ2-1; D is possibly TRBD1 (5 bases). Germline V gene data show CDR1 as LGHDT and CDR2 as YNNKEL (reference sequence). The V gene lost 1 base and the J gene lost 9 bases, with 13 bases spanning the gap. This CDR3 has 14 amino acids. The DNA for the CDR3 is TGTGCCAGCAGCCAAGGTCAGGGATGGAGTGAGCAGTTCTTC. Residues: CASSQGQGWSEQFF.

This clone appeared once. This CDR3 reads CASSETGGGGGYTF. The DNA of the CDR3 is TGTGCCAGCAGTGAAACGGGGGGCGGAGGAGGCTACACCTTC. This sequence joins TRBV6-1 and TRBJ1-2, with D possibly being TRBD1 (6 bases). Trimming left V 2 bases short and J 8 bases short, with 15 bases between. The CDR3 runs to 14 residues. Per the germline V gene, CDR1 is MNHNS and CDR2 is SASEGT.

CDR3 sequence: CASSLRAGGNTDTQYF. For the CDR3, the DNA is TGTGCCAGCAGCTTACGTGCGGGGGGAAACACAGATACGCAGTATTTT. The chain joins TRBV7-3 to TRBJ2-3, with 8 bases aligning to TRBD2. Germline values: CDR1 SGHTA, CDR2 FQGTGA. This CDR3 is built from 16 residues. Trimming at V came to 2 bases and at J to 2 bases, leaving 6 bases not matched to a gene.

The chain links TRBV5-1 to TRBJ2-7; 11 bases fit TRBD1. The germline CDR1 and CDR2 sequences are SGHRS and YFSETQ. Trimming removed 3 bases from V and 2 bases from J; junction bases left unmatched: 1. The CDR3 totals 14 residues. The CDR3 DNA is TGCGCCAGCAGCTCGGGACAGGGGGCCTACGAGCAGTACGTC. The encoded protein is CASSSGQGAYEQYV.

This clone was counted only a few times. CDR3 coding DNA: TGTGCCAGCAGCAATCATTCCAGGGGGAAGAGTGTCAATCAGCCCCAGCATTTT. Translating gives CASSNHSRGKSVNQPQHF. The chain combines TRBV21-1 with TRBJ1-5; no DNA check was done on the table's D call, TRBD1. TRBV21-1 is recorded as a pseudogene. This CDR3 has 18 residues.

This clone was counted a single time. The chain couples TRBV7-9 to TRBJ2-2, with D perhaps matching TRBD1 (6 bases). Between the trimmed V and J ends, which lost 4 bases and 7 bases, there was a span of 10 bases. The CDR3 totals 13 residues. CDR1 is SEHNR and CDR2 is FQNEAQ in the germline V gene (reference sequence). The CDR3, as DNA: TGTGCCAGCAGCTGGGGGCAGGTCGGGGAGCTGTTTTTT. Its protein is CASSWGQVGELFF.

The chain uses TRBV9 and TRBJ2-7, with 7 bases aligning to TRBD1. V trimming: 3 bases; J trimming: 5 bases; junction bases outside the gene matches: 8. Germline V gene data show CDR1 as SGDLS and CDR2 as YYNGEE. CDR3 length: 14 amino acids. The CDR3 loop reads CASSAGQVAHEQYF. CDR3 nucleotide sequence: TGTGCCAGCAGCGCTGGACAGGTCGCCCACGAGCAGTACTTC.

J is TRBJ2-7 and V is TRBV6-6, with TRBD1 as a possible D gene (6 bases). Looked up from germline, CDR1 is MNHNY and CDR2 is SVGAGI (reference sequence). V was cut by 2 bases and J by 4 bases, with 9 bases left in between. The CDR3 is 13 amino acids. CDR3 amino acids: CASSYKGEYEQYV. The CDR3 DNA is TGTGCCAGCAGTTACAAGGGGGAATACGAGCAGTACGTC.

This sequence joins TRBV7-8 and TRBJ2-1; D is uncertain. The V end was cut by 2 bases, the J end by 10 bases, with 12 bases between. CDR3 length: 13 amino acids. Germline CDR1 and CDR2: SGHVS and FQNEAQ. The CDR3 bases are TGTGCCAGCAGCTTAAGCAGCCCAACGGAGCAGTTCTTC. The encoded protein is CASSLSSPTEQFF.

CDR3 residues: CATSGTRGGTGELFF. The CDR3 DNA sequence: TGTGCCACCAGCGGCACCCGGGGGGGCACCGGGGAGCTGTTTTTT. The V and J genes are TRBV15 and TRBJ2-2, with 8 bases fitting TRBD2. V lost 5 bases to trimming and J lost 4 bases; unmatched junction nucleotides: 6. CDR1 and CDR2 (germline): LNHNV, YYDKDF (reference sequence). CDR3 length: 15 amino acids.